This is a list of T cell receptor beta chains from one sample in a study of neoadjuvant anti-PD-1 for oral cavity cancer. Assay: immunoSEQ multiplex PCR; the TCRdb copy retains only in-frame clones and omits some. The repertoire holds some 71,000 clones, with about 86% as singletons. The sample was PBMCs, taken before nivolumab (anti-PD-1) treatment. The receptors derive from a person between 40 and 85 years old with oral cavity squamous cell carcinoma. Both conserved end residues are part of each CDR3. The D gene is left open where the match is weak. Only some rows state a clone size, as once, few, many or a class for expanded clones.

clone_size	d_call	v_call	j_call	cdr3_aa	cdr3_nt
few	TRBD1	TRBV30	TRBJ1-2	CAWEPQGAGGYTF	TGTGCCTGGGAACCCCAGGGGGCAGGTGGCTACACCTTC
NA	NA	TRBV7-9	TRBJ1-4	CASSNRDEKLFF	TGTGCCAGCAGCAACCGAGATGAAAAACTGTTTTTT
NA	NA	TRBV5-1	TRBJ2-2	CASSTGPQDSGELFF	TGCGCCAGCAGCACCGGGCCCCAGGATTCCGGGGAGCTGTTTTTT
NA	TRBD1	TRBV6-5	TRBJ2-7	CASSYDRGGYEQYF	TGTGCCAGCAGTTATGACAGGGGTGGCTACGAGCAGTACTTC
NA	NA	TRBV6-1	TRBJ2-7	CASMRGHASYEQYF	TGTGCCAGCATGAGAGGGCACGCGTCCTACGAGCAGTACTTC
NA	NA	TRBV4-1	TRBJ1-4	CASSRVFSEKLFF	TGCGCCAGCAGTCGAGTTTTTTCTGAAAAACTGTTTTTT
NA	TRBD1	TRBV6-1	TRBJ2-5	CASRDRGRVETQYF	TGTGCCAGCAGGGACAGGGGGCGCGTGGAGACCCAGTACTTC
NA	NA	TRBV5-4	TRBJ2-5	CASSTRDGETQYF	TGTGCCAGCAGCACCCGGGACGGAGAGACCCAGTACTTC
NA	TRBD1	TRBV5-1	TRBJ1-5	CASSLNPQGASNQPQHF	TGCGCCAGCAGCTTGAACCCCCAGGGGGCGAGCAATCAGCCCCAGCATTTT
NA	NA	TRBV6-1	TRBJ1-2	CASSDGPEYTF	TGTGCCAGCAGTGATGGGCCCGAGTACACCTTC
NA	NA	TRBV6-5	TRBJ1-4	CASSYSAQSNEKLFF	TGTGCCAGCAGTTACTCGGCACAGAGTAATGAAAAACTGTTTTTT
NA	TRBD1	TRBV6-1	TRBJ1-5	CASSEGQVFNQPQHF	TGTGCCAGCAGTGAGGGACAGGTATTCAATCAGCCCCAGCATTTT
NA	NA	TRBV7-7	TRBJ1-1	CASSPLYGGRNTEAFF	TGTGCCAGCAGCCCCCTATACGGGGGAAGGAACACTGAAGCTTTCTTT
medium-sized	NA	TRBV4-1	TRBJ2-7	CASSQAGAGPYEQYF	TGCGCCAGCAGCCAAGCGGGGGCGGGTCCCTACGAGCAGTACTTC
NA	TRBD1	TRBV6-6	TRBJ1-3	CASRPPGGAGNTIYF	TGTGCCAGCAGACCCCCAGGGGGGGCTGGAAACACCATATATTTT
NA	NA	TRBV6-5	TRBJ1-1	CASSYSRLGMNTEAFF	TGTGCCAGCAGTTACAGTAGATTAGGGATGAACACTGAAGCTTTCTTT
NA	NA	TRBV6-5	TRBJ1-1	CASSAGLANAEAFF	TGTGCCAGCAGCGCGGGGCTGGCAAACGCTGAAGCTTTCTTT
NA	TRBD1	TRBV10-1	TRBJ1-4	CASSESGTGRGEKLFF	TGCGCCAGCAGTGAGTCCGGGACAGGGCGAGGTGAAAAACTGTTTTTT
NA	TRBD2	TRBV30	TRBJ2-1	CAWSKLAGKVNEQFF	TGTGCCTGGAGTAAGCTAGCGGGAAAGGTCAATGAGCAGTTCTTC
NA	NA	TRBV5-1	TRBJ2-3	CASRKEIAPLTDTQYF	TGCGCCAGCAGAAAGGAGATAGCACCACTCACAGATACGCAGTATTTT
once	NA	TRBV11-2	TRBJ2-2	CASSTTYANTGELFF	TGTGCCAGCAGCACCACCTATGCGAACACCGGGGAGCTGTTTTTT
NA	NA	TRBV7-9	TRBJ2-5	CASSPTAQETQYF	TGTGCCAGCAGCCCGACAGCTCAAGAGACCCAGTACTTC
NA	NA	TRBV28	TRBJ1-5	CASSLYSNQPQHF	TGTGCCAGCAGTTTATATAGCAATCAGCCCCAGCATTTT
NA	TRBD2	TRBV25-1	TRBJ2-1	CASSELRLAGEDEQFF	TGTGCCAGCAGTGAACTCCGACTAGCGGGGGAGGATGAGCAGTTCTTC
NA	NA	TRBV6-6	TRBJ1-5	CASNPQGGRQPQHF	TGTGCCAGCAACCCGCAGGGAGGACGCCAGCCCCAGCATTTT
NA	TRBD2	TRBV11-2	TRBJ2-7	CASSSLAGSSYEQYF	TGTGCCAGCAGCTCGTTAGCGGGGAGCTCCTACGAGCAGTACTTC
NA	NA	TRBV29-1	TRBJ2-2	CSAGTAGELFF	TGCAGCGCCGGGACGGCTGGGGAGCTGTTTTTT
NA	TRBD2	TRBV2	TRBJ2-2	CASSVMGEGPNTGELFF	TGTGCCAGCAGTGTCATGGGGGAGGGCCCTAACACCGGGGAGCTGTTTTTT
NA	NA	TRBV5-4	TRBJ1-4	CASSAKDGNEKLFF	TGTGCCAGCAGCGCCAAGGACGGGAATGAAAAACTGTTTTTT
NA	NA	TRBV6-5	TRBJ2-3	CASSYQGLGTDTQYF	TGTGCCAGCAGTTATCAGGGGTTGGGCACAGATACGCAGTATTTT
NA	TRBD1	TRBV5-8	TRBJ2-1	CASSKGALSLNEQFF	TGTGCCAGCAGCAAGGGGGCTTTATCACTGAATGAGCAGTTCTTC
NA	NA	TRBV6-1	TRBJ2-7	CASSDNRYEQYF	TGTGCCAGCAGTGACAACAGGTACGAGCAGTACTTC
NA	TRBD2	TRBV11-2	TRBJ2-7	CASSPLSGRAAEQYF	TGTGCCAGCAGCCCCCTCAGCGGGAGGGCCGCCGAGCAGTACTTC
NA	NA	TRBV11-2	TRBJ2-1	CASSPWGDPLGIEQFF	TGTGCCAGCAGCCCATGGGGAGATCCCCTGGGTATTGAGCAGTTCTTC
NA	NA	TRBV7-2	TRBJ1-5	CASSHRNQPQHF	TGTGCCAGCAGCCACAGGAATCAGCCCCAGCATTTT
few	NA	TRBV30	TRBJ1-3	CAWSGGVLFIGRNTIYF	TGTGCCTGGAGTGGAGGGGTACTTTTCATTGGGAGAAACACCATATATTTT
NA	NA	TRBV5-1	TRBJ1-1	CASSSRGGLNTEAFF	TGCGCCAGCAGCTCTCGGGGGGGTTTGAACACTGAAGCTTTCTTT
NA	TRBD2	TRBV30	TRBJ2-7	CAWTGGGSYEQYF	TGTGCCTGGACGGGCGGGGGCTCCTACGAGCAGTACTTC
NA	NA	TRBV7-3	TRBJ2-1	CASSLTSDIYNEQFF	TGTGCCAGCAGCTTAACTAGCGATATCTACAATGAGCAGTTCTTC